This T cell receptor beta chain stems from a study of patients and donors after allogeneic stem cell transplantation. TCRdb fed the RT-PCR reads into MiXCR, producing one record per CDR3 protein. The table records 87,000 or so distinct CDR3 sequences, less than 5% of them present only once. Specimen: blood, either unsorted or a sorted T cell fraction (not recorded which). This clonotype was sampled from a human donor who was either an allogeneic HSCT recipient or a stem cell or donor lymphocyte infusion donor (not recorded which). It is not recorded whose cells these are; they may come from a transplant donor.

CDR3: CASSPTSGGADEQFF. The CDR3 DNA follows: TGTGCCAGCAGTCCGACTAGCGGGGGGGCAGATGAGCAGTTCTTC. The V gene is TRBV7-9, the J gene TRBJ2-1, with TRBD2 matching over 14 bases. The CDR3 length is 15 residues. V lost 6 bases and J lost 8; bases outside the gene matches: 6. Germline V gene lookup returns CDR1 SEHNR and CDR2 FQNEAQ (reference sequence).